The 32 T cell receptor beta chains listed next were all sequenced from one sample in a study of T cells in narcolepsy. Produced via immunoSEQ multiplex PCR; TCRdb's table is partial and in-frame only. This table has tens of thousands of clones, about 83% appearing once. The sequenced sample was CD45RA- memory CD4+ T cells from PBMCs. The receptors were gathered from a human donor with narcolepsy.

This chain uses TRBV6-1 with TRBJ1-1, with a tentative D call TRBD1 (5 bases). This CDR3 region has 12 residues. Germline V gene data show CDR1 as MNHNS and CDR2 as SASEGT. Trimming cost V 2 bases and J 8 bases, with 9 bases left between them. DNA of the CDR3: TGTGCCAGCAGTGAAAGGGGACGGGAAGCTTTCTTT. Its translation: CASSERGREAFF.

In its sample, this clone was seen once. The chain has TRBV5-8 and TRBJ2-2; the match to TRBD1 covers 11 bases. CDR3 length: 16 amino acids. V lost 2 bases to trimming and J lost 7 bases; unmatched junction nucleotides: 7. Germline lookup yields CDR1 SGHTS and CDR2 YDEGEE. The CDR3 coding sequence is TGTGCCAGCAGCTTCTTAGGACAGGGGGCCAGCGGGGAGCTGTTTTTT. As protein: CASSFLGQGASGELFF.

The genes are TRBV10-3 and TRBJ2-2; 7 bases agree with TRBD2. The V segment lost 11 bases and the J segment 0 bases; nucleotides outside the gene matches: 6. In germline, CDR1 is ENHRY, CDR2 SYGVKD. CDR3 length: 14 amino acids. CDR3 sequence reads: CAVSAGANTGELFF. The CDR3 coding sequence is TGTGCCGTGTCGGCGGGAGCGAACACCGGGGAGCTGTTTTTT.

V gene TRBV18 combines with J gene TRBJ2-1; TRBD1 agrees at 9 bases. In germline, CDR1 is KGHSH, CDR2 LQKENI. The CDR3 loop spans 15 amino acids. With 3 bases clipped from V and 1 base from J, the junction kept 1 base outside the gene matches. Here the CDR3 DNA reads TGTGCCAGCTCACCGGGACAGGGATCCTACAATGAGCAGTTCTTC. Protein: CASSPGQGSYNEQFF.

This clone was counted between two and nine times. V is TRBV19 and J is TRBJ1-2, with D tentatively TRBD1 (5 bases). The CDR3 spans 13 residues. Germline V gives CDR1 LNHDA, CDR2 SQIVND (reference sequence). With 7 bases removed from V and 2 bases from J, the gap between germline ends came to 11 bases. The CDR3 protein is CASNAGRNYGYTF. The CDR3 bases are TGTGCCAGTAACGCGGGACGAAACTATGGCTACACCTTC.

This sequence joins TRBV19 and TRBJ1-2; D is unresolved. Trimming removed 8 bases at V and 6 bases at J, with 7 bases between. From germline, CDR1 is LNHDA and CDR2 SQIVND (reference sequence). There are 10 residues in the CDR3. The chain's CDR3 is CASRKDGYTF. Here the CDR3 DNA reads TGTGCCAGTCGGAAGGATGGCTACACCTTC.

CDR3 nucleotide sequence: TGTGCCAGCAGCATCGGACTAGCTTCTTCCGAGCAGTACTTC. Translation gives CASSIGLASSEQYF. The chain uses TRBV25-1 and TRBJ2-7; TRBD2 agrees at 8 bases. This CDR3 spans 14 amino acids. CDR1 MGHDK and CDR2 SYGVNS come from the germline V gene. The V gene end was trimmed by 6 bases and the J gene end by 6 bases; junction bases not matched to a gene: 10.

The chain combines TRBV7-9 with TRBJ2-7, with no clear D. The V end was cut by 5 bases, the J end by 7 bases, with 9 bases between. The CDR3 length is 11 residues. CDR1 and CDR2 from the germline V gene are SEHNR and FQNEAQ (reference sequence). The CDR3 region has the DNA TGTGCCAGCAGCGCGTTGTGGGAGCAGTACTTC. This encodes CASSALWEQYF.

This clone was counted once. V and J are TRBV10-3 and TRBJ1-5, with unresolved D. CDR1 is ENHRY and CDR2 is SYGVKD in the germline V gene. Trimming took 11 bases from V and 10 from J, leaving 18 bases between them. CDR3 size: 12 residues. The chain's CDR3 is CASGQSEGPQHF. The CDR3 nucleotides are TGTGCCTCCGGTCAGTCGGAAGGACCCCAGCATTTT.

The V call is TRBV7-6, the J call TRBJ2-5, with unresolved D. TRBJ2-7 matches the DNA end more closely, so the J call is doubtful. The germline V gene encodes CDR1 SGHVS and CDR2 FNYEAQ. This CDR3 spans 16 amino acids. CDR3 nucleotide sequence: TGTGCCAGCAGCTTATTAACCCCAAGAGGTTGGGACGAGCAGTACTTC. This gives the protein CASSLLTPRGWDEQYF.

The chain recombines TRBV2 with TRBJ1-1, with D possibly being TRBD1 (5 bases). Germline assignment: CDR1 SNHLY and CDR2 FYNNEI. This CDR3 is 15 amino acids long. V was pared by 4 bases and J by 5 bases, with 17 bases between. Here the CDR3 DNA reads TGTGCCAGCAGTGGTACACCGCAGGGTTTGACTGAAGCTTTCTTT. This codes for CASSGTPQGLTEAFF.

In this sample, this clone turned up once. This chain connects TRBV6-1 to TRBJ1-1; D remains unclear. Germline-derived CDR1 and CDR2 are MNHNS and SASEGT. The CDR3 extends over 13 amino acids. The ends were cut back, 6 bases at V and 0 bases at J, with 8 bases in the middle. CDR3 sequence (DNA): TGTGCCAGCAGGTACGGGGTGAACACTGAAGCTTTCTTT. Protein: CASRYGVNTEAFF.

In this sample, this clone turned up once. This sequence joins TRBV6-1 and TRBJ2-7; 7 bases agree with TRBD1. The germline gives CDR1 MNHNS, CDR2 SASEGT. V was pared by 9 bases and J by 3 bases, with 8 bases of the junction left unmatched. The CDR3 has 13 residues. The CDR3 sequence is CASTGQTIYEQYF. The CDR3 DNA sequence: TGTGCCAGTACGGGACAGACCATCTACGAGCAGTACTTC.

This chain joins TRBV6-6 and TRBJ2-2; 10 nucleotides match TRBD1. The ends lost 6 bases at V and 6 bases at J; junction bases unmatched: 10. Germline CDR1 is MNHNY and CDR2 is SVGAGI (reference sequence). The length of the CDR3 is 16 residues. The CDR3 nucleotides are TGTGCCAGCAGGCGGCACCGGGGACAGGGGCCCGGGGAGCTGTTTTTT. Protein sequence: CASRRHRGQGPGELFF.

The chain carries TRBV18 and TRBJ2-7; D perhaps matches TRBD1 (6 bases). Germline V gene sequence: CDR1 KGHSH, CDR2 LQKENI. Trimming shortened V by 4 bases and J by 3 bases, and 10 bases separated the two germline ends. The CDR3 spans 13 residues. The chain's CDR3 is CASSLNRVYEQYF. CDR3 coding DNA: TGTGCCAGCTCACTAAACAGGGTCTACGAGCAGTACTTC.

CDR3 sequence: CASSFDRRNTGELFF. CDR3 bases: TGTGCCAGCAGCTTTGACAGGCGTAACACCGGGGAGCTGTTTTTT. The chain employs TRBV11-3 and TRBJ2-2; tentatively, D is TRBD1 (6 bases). The CDR3 has 15 residues. Germline CDR1 and CDR2: SGHNT and YENEEA. V lost 3 bases and J 2 bases, leaving 10 bases between the germline ends.

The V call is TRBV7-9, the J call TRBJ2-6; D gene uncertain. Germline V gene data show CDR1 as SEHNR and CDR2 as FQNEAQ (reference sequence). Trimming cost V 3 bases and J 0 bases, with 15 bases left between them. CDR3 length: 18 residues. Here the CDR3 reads CASSFERSGNSGANVLTF. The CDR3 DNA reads TGTGCCAGCAGCTTTGAACGGTCGGGTAACTCTGGGGCCAACGTCCTGACTTTC.

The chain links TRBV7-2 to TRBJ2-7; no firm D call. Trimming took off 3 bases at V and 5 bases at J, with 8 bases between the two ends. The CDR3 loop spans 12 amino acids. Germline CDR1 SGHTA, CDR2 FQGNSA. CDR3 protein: CASSFPGNEQYF. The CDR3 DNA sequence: TGTGCCAGCAGCTTTCCCGGAAACGAGCAGTACTTC.

CDR3 nucleotide sequence: TGTGCCAGCAGCTTAGGGGGGACAGTCTACGAGCAGTACTTC. Protein sequence: CASSLGGTVYEQYF. The V gene is TRBV13, the J gene TRBJ2-7; 7 nucleotides align to TRBD1. V was pared by 0 bases and J by 3 bases, with 2 bases of the junction left unmatched. Germline values: CDR1 PRHDT, CDR2 FYEKMQ (reference sequence). The CDR3 totals 14 residues.

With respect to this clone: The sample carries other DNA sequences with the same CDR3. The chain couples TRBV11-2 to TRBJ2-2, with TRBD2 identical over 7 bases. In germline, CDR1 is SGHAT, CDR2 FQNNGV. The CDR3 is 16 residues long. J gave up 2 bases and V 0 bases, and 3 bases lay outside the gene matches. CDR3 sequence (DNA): TGTGCCAGCAGCTTAGATTCGGGGGGTAACACCGGGGAGCTGTTTTTT. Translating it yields CASSLDSGGNTGELFF.

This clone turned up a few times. Here the CDR3 reads CASSIISTSGRDNEQFF. In nucleotides, the CDR3 is TGTGCCAGTAGTATTATATCGACTAGCGGGAGGGACAATGAGCAGTTCTTC. The chain carries TRBV19 and TRBJ2-1; 14 nucleotides match TRBD2. Germline trimming cut 3 bases from V and 5 bases from J; bases unmatched to any gene: 6. The CDR3 covers 17 residues. The germline V gene has CDR1 LNHDA and CDR2 SQIVND (reference sequence).

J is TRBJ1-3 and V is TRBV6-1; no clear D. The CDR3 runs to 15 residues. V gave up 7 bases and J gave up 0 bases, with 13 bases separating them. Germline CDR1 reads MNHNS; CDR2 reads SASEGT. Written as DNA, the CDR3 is TGTGCCAGCACCGGGTCGTCCAGCTCTGGAAACACCATATATTTT. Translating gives CASTGSSSSGNTIYF.

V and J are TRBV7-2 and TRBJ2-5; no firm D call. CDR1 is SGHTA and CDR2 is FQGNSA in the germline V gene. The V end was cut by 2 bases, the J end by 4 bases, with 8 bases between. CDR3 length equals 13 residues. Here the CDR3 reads CASSLKWGETQYF. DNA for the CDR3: TGTGCCAGCAGCTTAAAATGGGGAGAGACCCAGTACTTC.

The CDR3 DNA sequence: TGTGCCAGCAGTTACTCAGTCACCAAAAACATTCAGTACTTC. This codes for CASSYSVTKNIQYF. This chain connects TRBV6-5 to TRBJ2-4; no reliable D call. CDR3 length: 14 amino acids. Germline V gives CDR1 MNHEY, CDR2 SVGAGI. V lost 0 bases to trimming and J lost 2 bases, with 5 bases between them.

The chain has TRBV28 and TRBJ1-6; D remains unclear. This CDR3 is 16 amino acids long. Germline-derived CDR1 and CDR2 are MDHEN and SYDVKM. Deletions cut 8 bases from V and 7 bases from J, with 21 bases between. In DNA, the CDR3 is TGTGCCAGCCGAGGCGACTTCGGCTCTCAGAATTCACCCCTCCACTTT. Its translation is CASRGDFGSQNSPLHF.

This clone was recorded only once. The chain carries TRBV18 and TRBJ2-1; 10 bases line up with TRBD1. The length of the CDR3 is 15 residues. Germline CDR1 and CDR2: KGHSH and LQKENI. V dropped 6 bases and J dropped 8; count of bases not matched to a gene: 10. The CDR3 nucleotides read TGTGCCAGCTCTTTTGACAGGGGGCGCGTGGATGAGCAGTTCTTC. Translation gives CASSFDRGRVDEQFF. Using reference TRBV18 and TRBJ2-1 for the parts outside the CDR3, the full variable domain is NAGVMQNPRHLVRRRGQEARLRCSPMKGHSHVYWYRQLPEEGLKFMVYLQKENIIDESGMPKERFSAEFPKEGPSILRIQQVVRGDSAAYFCASSFDRGRVDEQFFGPGTRLTVL.

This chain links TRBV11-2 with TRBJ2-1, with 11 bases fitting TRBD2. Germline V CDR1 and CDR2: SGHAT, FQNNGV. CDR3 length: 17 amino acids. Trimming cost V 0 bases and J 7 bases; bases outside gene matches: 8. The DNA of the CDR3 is TGTGCCAGCAGCTTAGAAGTAGCGGGAGGGGTCCTGAATGAGCAGTTCTTC. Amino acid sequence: CASSLEVAGGVLNEQFF.

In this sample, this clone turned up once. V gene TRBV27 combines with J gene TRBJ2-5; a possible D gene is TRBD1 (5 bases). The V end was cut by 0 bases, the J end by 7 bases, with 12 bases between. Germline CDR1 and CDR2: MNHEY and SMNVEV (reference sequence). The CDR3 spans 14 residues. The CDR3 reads CASSLSSGHGTQYF. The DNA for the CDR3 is TGTGCCAGCAGTTTATCTTCAGGGCATGGGACCCAGTACTTC.

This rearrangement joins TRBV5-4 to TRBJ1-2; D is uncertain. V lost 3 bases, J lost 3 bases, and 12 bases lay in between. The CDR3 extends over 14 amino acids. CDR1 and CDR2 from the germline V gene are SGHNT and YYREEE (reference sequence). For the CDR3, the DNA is TGTGCCAGCAGCTCCGGGATCCGGGACTATGGCTACACCTTC. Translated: CASSSGIRDYGYTF.

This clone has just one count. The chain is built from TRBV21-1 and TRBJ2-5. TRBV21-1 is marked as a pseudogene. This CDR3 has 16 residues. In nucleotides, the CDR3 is TGTGCCAGCAGCAATCCCTTACTGGGGGTCCAAGAGACCCAGTACTTC. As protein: CASSNPLLGVQETQYF.

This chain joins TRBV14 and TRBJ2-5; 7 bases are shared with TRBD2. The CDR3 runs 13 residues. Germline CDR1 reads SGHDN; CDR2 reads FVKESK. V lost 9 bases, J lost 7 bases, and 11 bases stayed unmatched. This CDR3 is CASQFGGSGTQYF. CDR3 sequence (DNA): TGTGCCAGTCAGTTCGGGGGGTCGGGGACCCAGTACTTC.

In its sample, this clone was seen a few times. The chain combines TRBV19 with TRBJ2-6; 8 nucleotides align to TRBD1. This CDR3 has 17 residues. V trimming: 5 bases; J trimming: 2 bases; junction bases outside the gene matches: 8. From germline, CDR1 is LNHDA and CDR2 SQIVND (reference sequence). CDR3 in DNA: TGTGCCAGTAGTGACAGGGGCTCGTCACCTGGGGCCAACGTCCTGACTTTC. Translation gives CASSDRGSSPGANVLTF.